This T cell receptor (beta chain) was sequenced for a study of cytomegalovirus exposure and HLA in healthy donors. Study-wide findings and caveats: 87-base-pair reads could not separate some V segments, including TRBV6-2 and TRBV6-3.

In regard to this clone: Its antigen is unidentified.

The CDR3 totals 16 residues. V shed 3 bases and J shed 1 base, with 15 bases lying between them. Germline lookup yields CDR1 SGDLS and CDR2 YYNGEE. PCR employed 60 Vbeta and 13 Jbeta primers. TCRdb keeps only in-frame clones here, not all; method: immunoSEQ multiplex PCR. The data show around 150,000 clones, about four fifths seen once. Material for sequencing was PBMCs. V usage is TRBV9 and J usage is TRBJ2-3; possible D gene TRBD2, 6 bases. The clonotype originates from a male donor in good health and CMV-seropositive. In DNA form, the CDR3 reads TGTGCCAGCAGCGGCGGGACTTCTGGAGGCACAGATACGCAGTATTTT. This gives the protein CASSGGTSGGTDTQYF.